This T cell receptor (beta chain) emerged from a study of identical twins. Study-level findings and limits: Clonotypes of the beta chain that were abundant in cord blood carried fewer insertions (memory repertoires showed none).

Through template switching, a universal primer site was introduced, and the cDNA contained unique molecular identifiers. Via MiXCR, TCRdb re-called the 5' RACE reads, giving one row per CDR3 protein. The sample lists under 350,000 distinct CDR3 sequences; roughly 10% were seen once. CDR1 is DFQATT and CDR2 is SNEGSKA in the germline V gene (reference sequence). There are 15 residues in the CDR3. The J segment lost 4 bases and the V segment lost 0 bases, leaving 2 bases of the junction unmatched. Points on this clonotype: Its specificity is unknown.

These data are also associated with another study on yellow fever vaccine responses in identical twins.

J is TRBJ2-3 and V is TRBV20-1, with 12 bases matching TRBD2. Sequenced input: CD8+ T cells sorted from blood. This TCR came from a woman aged 18-29 years in good health. DNA for the CDR3: TGCAGTGCTAGAGAGGGACTAGCGGGCGCAGATACGCAGTATTTT. This codes for CSAREGLAGADTQYF.